This T cell receptor (beta chain) was documented in a study of T-cell reconstitution after alpha-beta-depleted transplantation in children (dated by TCRdb to about 2016). About the full investigation: The study quantitatively tracked T-cell immune reconstitution after TCRalphabeta/CD19-depleted allogeneic hematopoietic cell transplantation in children using TCR repertoire profiling. Paper-wide results and their limitations: Over the following months the frequencies of hyperexpanded clones went down, and after one year T-cell counts and TCRbeta diversity were mostly credited to newly produced T cells. The high TCRbeta diversity at day 60 in some patients was ascribed to recipient T cells and intrathymic progenitors that had survived conditioning. Apparently early alphabetaT-cell count recovery about two months after transplant reportedly relied on only several hundred rapidly expanded clones derived from non-depleted graft cells.

CDR1 SQVTM and CDR2 ANQGSEA were looked up in the germline V gene. After removal of 4 bases from V and 5 bases from J, the junction retains 9 bases not matched to a gene. The CDR3 numbers 14 residues from cysteine through phenylalanine. The sequence is cut down to CDR3 DNA, 42 bases in frame from base 1. As concerns this clonotype: What antigen it recognizes has not been identified. The record has no base qualities; no much larger clone is one base away.

The library was built by means of PCR. Sequencing relied on an Illumina HiSeq 2500. Molecular barcoding was employed in the preparation of TCR libraries, with unique molecular identifiers being used to normalize TCRbeta repertoire quantification. Clones were called with MiXCR by TCRdb after fastp trimmed the public reads at Q25, and only in-frame beta chains were retained. Rows with a matching CDR3 protein are joined into one entry that keeps the most common DNA and genes. Across this sample there are about 590,000 distinct CDR3 sequences, with over 10% seen only once. The ten largest clones take up around 2.2% of the sample. The treatment or condition label of this sample denotes: allogeneic hematopoietic cell transplantation with graft depleted of TCRalphabeta T cells and CD19 B cells. TCRalphabeta/CD19-depleted allogeneic hematopoietic cell grafts were given to the transplant recipients, all of whom were children.

The V and J segments used are TRBV29-1 and TRBJ2-7, with 9 central nucleotides matching TRBD1. This clonotype was sampled from a male patient between 10 and 17 years old who had a stem cell transplant for acute myeloid leukemia, so the T cells may come from the graft donor. This specimen consisted of PBMCs, mostly from graft donor cells, obtained 360 days after TCRalphabeta/CD19-depleted stem cell transplant. Here is the DNA: TGCAGCGTTGCGGGGACAGGGACGATGAACGAGCAGTACTTC. This codes for CSVAGTGTMNEQYF.